This T cell receptor beta chain was profiled in a study of molecular identifiers for immune sequencing clone quantification. Study-level findings and limits: Clones that had above 20 RNA copies took up over 99% of effector molecules but under 1% in naive cells.

TCRdb re-called the PCR reads with MiXCR, one entry per CDR3 protein. The table shows about half a million distinct CDR3 sequences, with over 20% occurring only once. V dropped 9 bases and J dropped 8 bases, with 11 bases sitting between them. CDR1 is LNHDA and CDR2 is SQIVND in the germline V gene (reference sequence). The CDR3 length is 11 residues. Only a few counts were recorded for this clonotype. The antigen remains unidentified. Investigators produced naive CD8 libraries from 20,000 to 1,000,000 sorted cells, drawing on 10%, 30% or 50% RNA. The chain has TRBV19 and TRBJ2-1, with a weak D call TRBD2 (7 bases). The receptor's source is a human donor in good health. Some libraries in this study had Jurkat cell RNA spiked in. The sequencing input was naive CD8+ T cells from blood, with Jurkat cell RNA spiked in. Subset defined: FACS-sorted CD8+CD4-CCR7+CD45RA+ naive T cells. CDR3 protein: CASPGGHEQFF. For the CDR3, the DNA is TGTGCCAGCCCGGGGGGCCATGAGCAGTTCTTC.